The 22 T cell receptor beta chains given below trace back to one sample, sequenced in a study of T cells in Graves' hyperthyroidism and ophthalmopathy. RNA transcripts served as the template for amplifying TCR beta CDR3 regions. RT-PCR in the first round (using the HTBI primer set) targeted the TCR CDR3. MiXCR, applied by TCRdb to the multiplex PCR reads, yields one record per CDR3 protein. Of approximately 330,000 distinct CDR3 sequences listed, about 20% are singletons. Sequenced sample: blood. All receptors derive from a woman between 50 and 59 years old with Graves' hyperthyroidism.

For the CDR3, the DNA is TGTGCCAGCAGTTTCGCCCCGGGAGGTCGGTACGAGCAGTACTTC. Its protein is CASSFAPGGRYEQYF. The V gene is TRBV5-6, the J gene TRBJ2-7; 7 positions agree with TRBD2. There are 15 residues in the CDR3. V was clipped by 5 bases and J by 4 bases; unmatched bases: 12. Germline-derived CDR1 and CDR2 are SGHDT and YYEEEE.

The chain employs TRBV5-1 and TRBJ1-3; D is uncertain. V lost 3 bases to trimming and J lost 0 bases, with 10 bases between them. CDR1 is SGHRS and CDR2 is YFSETQ in the germline V gene. The CDR3 has 15 residues. CDR3 nucleotide sequence: TGCGCCAGCAGCTCCGGACGGGGCTCTGGAAACACCATATATTTT. This gives the protein CASSSGRGSGNTIYF.

This clonotype was detected a few times. The chain joins TRBV20-1 to TRBJ2-1, with TRBD2 matching 7 bases. Trimming cost V 4 bases and J 7 bases; bases outside gene matches: 13. Per germline, CDR1 DFQATT and CDR2 SNEGSKA (reference sequence). The CDR3 has 15 amino acids. The CDR3 DNA is TGCAGTGCTACCGGGGGGACTTTGGGGTGGAATGAGCAGTTCTTC. It encodes CSATGGTLGWNEQFF.

In this sample, this clonotype turned up many times. The rearrangement joins TRBV30 to TRBJ2-3; 7 bases are shared with TRBD1. V was pared by 6 bases and J by 3 bases, with 6 bases of the junction left unmatched. The CDR3 runs 13 residues. Germline assignment: CDR1 GTSNPN and CDR2 SVGIG (reference sequence). In DNA form, the CDR3 reads TGTGCCTGTTCACGACAGGGAACAGATACGCAGTATTTT. It translates to CACSRQGTDTQYF.

This clonotype was detected a few times. V gene TRBV6-1 combines with J gene TRBJ2-1; possible D gene TRBD1, 5 bases. Trimming pared 7 bases from V and 6 bases from J, leaving 13 bases between. The CDR3 covers 13 residues. The germline gives CDR1 MNHNS, CDR2 SASEGT. The CDR3 loop is CASNGRQGNEQFF. As DNA, the CDR3 is TGTGCCAGCAACGGACGGCAGGGCAATGAGCAGTTCTTC.

The chain couples TRBV12-3 or TRBV12-4 to TRBJ1-2, with a weak D call TRBD1 (6 bases). V dropped 8 bases and J dropped 6 bases, with 13 bases sitting between them. CDR3 size: 12 residues. DNA of the CDR3: TGTGCCAGCCGCTCGGGGGCCCATGGCTACACCTTC. Translating gives CASRSGAHGYTF.

The CDR3 here is CAWTGGNTGELFF. Written as DNA, the CDR3 is TGTGCCTGGACAGGGGGCAACACCGGGGAGCTGTTTTTT. V gene TRBV30 combines with J gene TRBJ2-2, with TRBD1 identical over 8 bases. With V trimmed by 4 bases and J by 2 bases, 0 bases remained unmatched. The CDR3 consists of 13 residues. In germline, CDR1 is GTSNPN, CDR2 SVGIG (reference sequence).

The chain is built from TRBV28 and TRBJ2-3, with a tentative D call TRBD2 (5 bases). CDR1 and CDR2 (germline): MDHEN, SYDVKM. Trimming pared 10 bases from V and 0 bases from J, leaving 14 bases between. The CDR3 covers 14 residues. CDR3 sequence (DNA): TGTGCCACTATTGAGCGGTCTAGCACAGATACGCAGTATTTT. Translation: CATIERSSTDTQYF.

This clonotype was recorded at least ten times. The CDR3 coding sequence is TGTGCCAGCAGCGAAACAGGGGTCGGAAACACCATATATTTT. Its translation is CASSETGVGNTIYF. The genes are TRBV2 and TRBJ1-3, with TRBD1 matching 7 bases. The CDR3 has 14 amino acids. V lost 6 bases, J lost 4 bases, and 6 bases stayed unmatched. The germline CDR1 and CDR2 sequences are SNHLY and FYNNEI.

There are many counts of this clonotype. V is TRBV20-1 and J is TRBJ2-3, with D possibly being TRBD1 (6 bases). CDR3 length equals 12 residues. V gave up 2 bases and J gave up 5 bases, with 8 bases separating them. Germline V gene lookup returns CDR1 DFQATT and CDR2 SNEGSKA (reference sequence). This CDR3 is CSARQTGDTQYF. The CDR3 DNA sequence: TGCAGTGCTAGACAGACAGGAGATACGCAGTATTTT.

The chain combines TRBV2 with TRBJ2-5, with D possibly TRBD1 on 5 matching bases. Trimming removed 8 bases at V and 4 bases at J, with 14 bases between. CDR1 and CDR2 from the germline V gene are SNHLY and FYNNEI. The CDR3 has 13 residues. CDR3 amino acids: CASAQGQGETQYF. DNA for the CDR3: TGTGCCAGCGCACAAGGGCAGGGAGAGACCCAGTACTTC.

This clonotype has more than one count but fewer than ten. V and J are TRBV18 and TRBJ1-3; maybe TRBD1 (5 bases). V was shortened by 2 bases and J by 4 bases, with 12 bases between the two germline ends. CDR1 KGHSH and CDR2 LQKENI come from the germline V gene. The length of the CDR3 is 15 residues. The CDR3 protein is CASSPIDSYGNTIYF. The CDR3 coding sequence is TGTGCCAGCTCACCAATAGACAGTTACGGAAACACCATATATTTT.

This clonotype was detected a few times. This chain links TRBV28 with TRBJ2-7, with D possibly matching TRBD1 (6 bases). Trimming took off 1 base at V and 0 bases at J, with 13 bases between the two ends. CDR1 and CDR2 from the germline V gene are MDHEN and SYDVKM. The CDR3 spans 16 residues. In DNA, the CDR3 is TGTGCCAGCAGTTTATTTCCCCAGGGGAGCTCCTACGAGCAGTACTTC. Protein product: CASSLFPQGSSYEQYF.

Many counts were recorded for this clonotype. The genes are TRBV6-1 and TRBJ2-7, with a tentative D call TRBD1 (5 bases). Germline-derived CDR1 and CDR2 are MNHNS and SASEGT. The CDR3 covers 13 residues. V lost 5 bases and J lost 7, with 15 bases in between. The CDR3 DNA sequence: TGTGCCAGCAGTTATGGCTCCCAGGGAGAGCAGTACTTC. As protein: CASSYGSQGEQYF.

The chain joins TRBV7-2 to TRBJ2-1; 13 nucleotides match TRBD2. J lost 7 bases, V lost 0 bases, and 6 bases had no gene match. The CDR3 runs to 17 residues. Germline lookup yields CDR1 SGHTA and CDR2 FQGNSA. The CDR3 loop is CASSLAYGLAGANEQFF. For the CDR3, the DNA is TGTGCCAGCAGCTTAGCCTACGGACTAGCGGGAGCGAATGAGCAGTTCTTC.

A few counts support this clonotype. The missing conserved phenylalanine or tryptophan at the end of this CDR3 makes a read error likely. The chain combines TRBV7-8 with TRBJ2-5, with 7 positions matching TRBD1. CDR1 and CDR2 from the germline V gene are SGHVS and FQNEAQ. The CDR3 has 13 amino acids. V trimming: 1 base; J trimming: 11 bases; junction bases outside the gene matches: 7. The CDR3 region has the DNA TGTGCCAGCAGCTTAGGATCCGACAGGGTTCAGTACGTC. It is translated as CASSLGSDRVQYV.

This clonotype was detected only a few times. The chain couples TRBV11-2 to TRBJ2-3, with 10 nucleotides matching TRBD2. V lost 1 base and J lost 5; bases outside the gene matches: 9. Germline V CDR1 and CDR2: SGHAT, FQNNGV. The CDR3 runs 17 residues. The CDR3 bases are TGTGCCAGCAGCTTAGGCCTAGCGGGGGAGATGGTAGATACGCAGTATTTT. It specifies CASSLGLAGEMVDTQYF.

This clonotype was found many times. V gene TRBV28 combines with J gene TRBJ1-1, with D possibly matching TRBD1 (5 bases). The CDR3 has 12 residues. The V end lost 0 bases, the J end lost 10 bases, and 9 bases lay between the germline ends. Germline assignment: CDR1 MDHEN and CDR2 SYDVKM. CDR3: CASSLWQGPAFF. CDR3 sequence (DNA): TGTGCCAGCAGTTTATGGCAGGGACCAGCTTTCTTT.

The table lists this clonotype with a few counts. CDR3 DNA: TGTGCCAGCAGTTACTCGTTTTCACAGGGGGGAGATTCACCCCTCCACTTT. The encoded protein is CASSYSFSQGGDSPLHF. The chain links TRBV6-6 to TRBJ1-6, with 8 bases identical to TRBD1. The germline V gene has CDR1 MNHNY and CDR2 SVGAGI (reference sequence). V lost 0 bases to trimming and J lost 8 bases; unmatched junction nucleotides: 9. CDR3 length: 17 residues.

This clonotype was seen a handful of times. The rearrangement uses TRBV29-1 and TRBJ2-1; TRBD1 matches at 7 bases. Germline lookup yields CDR1 SQVTM and CDR2 ANQGSEA. V trimming: 1 base; J trimming: 4 bases; junction bases outside the gene matches: 4. The CDR3 runs 14 residues. CDR3 coding DNA: TGCAGCGTTGAAGGCAGGGGGAGTTACAATGAGCAGTTCTTC. Translated, it gives CSVEGRGSYNEQFF.

V usage is TRBV19 and J usage is TRBJ2-1, with D perhaps assigned TRBD1 or TRBD2 (5 bases each). CDR1 is LNHDA, CDR2 SQIVND, per germline (reference sequence). The CDR3 spans 16 residues. V lost 5 bases to trimming and J lost 2 bases, with 16 bases between them. In DNA form, the CDR3 reads TGTGCCAGTAGTCTCGGGTGGGGGACCCCCTACAATGAGCAGTTCTTC. It yields the protein CASSLGWGTPYNEQFF.

This chain connects TRBV30 to TRBJ2-2; 13 bases align to TRBD2. CDR1 and CDR2 from the germline V gene are GTSNPN and SVGIG (reference sequence). This CDR3 is built from 15 residues. The ends lost 4 bases at V and 5 bases at J; junction bases unmatched: 4. In DNA form, the CDR3 reads TGTGCCTGGACCCCGGGACTAGCGGGGACCGGGGAGCTGTTTTTT. This translates into CAWTPGLAGTGELFF.